The clone carrying this T cell receptor beta chain was seen more than once but under ten times. This sample is drawn from a study of T cells in Graves' hyperthyroidism and ophthalmopathy. CDR1 and CDR2 (germline): MDHEN, SYDVKM. This CDR3 has 15 residues. V was trimmed by 1 base and J by 4 bases, leaving 14 bases between them. Researchers amplified the TCR beta CDR3 regions from RNA transcripts. The study used the HTBI primer set for a first-round RT-PCR of the TCR CDR3. Each CDR3 protein is one row after TCRdb ran MiXCR on the multiplex PCR reads. The profile shows roughly 640,000 distinct CDR3 sequences, more than 15% of them singletons. PBMCs stemmed from about 9.7 ml fresh peripheral blood.

Sequencing was done on a sample of blood. The receptor comes from a woman in her 40s with Graves' ophthalmopathy. The rearrangement uses TRBV28 and TRBJ2-7; D might be TRBD2 (6 bases). The CDR3, as DNA: TGTGCCAGCAGTTTATTTGCGGGGCAGGAGTACGAGCAGTACTTC. Its translation is CASSLFAGQEYEQYF.